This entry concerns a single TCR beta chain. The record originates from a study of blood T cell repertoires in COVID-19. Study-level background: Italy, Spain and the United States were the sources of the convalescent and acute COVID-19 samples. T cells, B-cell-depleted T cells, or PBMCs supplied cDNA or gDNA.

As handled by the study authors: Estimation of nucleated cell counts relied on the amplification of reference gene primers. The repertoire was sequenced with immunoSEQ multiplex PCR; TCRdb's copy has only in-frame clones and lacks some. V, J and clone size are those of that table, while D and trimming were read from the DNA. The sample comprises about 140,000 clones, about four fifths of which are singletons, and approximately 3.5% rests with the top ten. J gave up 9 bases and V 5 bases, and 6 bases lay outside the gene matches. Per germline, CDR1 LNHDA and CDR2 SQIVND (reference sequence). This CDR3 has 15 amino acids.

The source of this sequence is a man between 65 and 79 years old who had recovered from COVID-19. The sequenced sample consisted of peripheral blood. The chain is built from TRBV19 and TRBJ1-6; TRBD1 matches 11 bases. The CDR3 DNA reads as TGTGCCAGTAGTCCCCGGACAGGGGGCGTTTCACCCCTCCACTTT. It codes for CASSPRTGGVSPLHF.